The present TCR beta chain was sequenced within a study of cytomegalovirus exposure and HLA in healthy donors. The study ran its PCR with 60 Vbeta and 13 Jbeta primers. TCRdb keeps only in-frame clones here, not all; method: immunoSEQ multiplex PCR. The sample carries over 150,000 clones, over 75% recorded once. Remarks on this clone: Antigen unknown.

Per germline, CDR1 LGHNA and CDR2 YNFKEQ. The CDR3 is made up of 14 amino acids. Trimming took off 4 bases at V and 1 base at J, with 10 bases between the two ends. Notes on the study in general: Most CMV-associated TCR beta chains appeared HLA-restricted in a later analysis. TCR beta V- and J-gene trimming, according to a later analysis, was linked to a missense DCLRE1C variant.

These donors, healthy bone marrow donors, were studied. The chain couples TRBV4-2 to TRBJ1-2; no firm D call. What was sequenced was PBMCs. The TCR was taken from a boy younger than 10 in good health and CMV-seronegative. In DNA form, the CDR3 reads TGTGCCAGCAGCCCCAGCGGCGGTAACTATGGCTACACCTTC. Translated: CASSPSGGNYGYTF.